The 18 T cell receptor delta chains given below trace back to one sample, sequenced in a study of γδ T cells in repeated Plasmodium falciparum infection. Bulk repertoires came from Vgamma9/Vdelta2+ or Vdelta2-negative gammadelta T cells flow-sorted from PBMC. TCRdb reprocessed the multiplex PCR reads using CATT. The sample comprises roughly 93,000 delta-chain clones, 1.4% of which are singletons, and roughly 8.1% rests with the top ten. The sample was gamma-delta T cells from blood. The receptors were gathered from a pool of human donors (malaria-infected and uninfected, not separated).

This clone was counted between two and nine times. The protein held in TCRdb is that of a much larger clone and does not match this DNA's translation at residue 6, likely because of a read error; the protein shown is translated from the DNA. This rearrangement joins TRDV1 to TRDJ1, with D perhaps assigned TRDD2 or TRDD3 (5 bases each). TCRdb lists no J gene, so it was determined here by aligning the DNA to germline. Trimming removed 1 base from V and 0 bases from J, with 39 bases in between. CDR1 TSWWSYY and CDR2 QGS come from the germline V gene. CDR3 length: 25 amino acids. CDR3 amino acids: CALGEPLTALPGVLEVTLYTDKLIF. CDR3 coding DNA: TGTGCTCTTGGGGAACCGTTGACAGCCCTACCCGGTGTACTGGAGGTCACACTGTACACCGATAAACTCATCTTT.

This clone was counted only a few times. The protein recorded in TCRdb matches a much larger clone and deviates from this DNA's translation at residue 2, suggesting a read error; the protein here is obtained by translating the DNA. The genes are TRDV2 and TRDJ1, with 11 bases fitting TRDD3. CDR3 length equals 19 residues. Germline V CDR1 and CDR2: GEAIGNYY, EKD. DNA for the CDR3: TGTTCCTGTGACACCGTTGGGGGATACGCCACGACGTACACCGATAAACTCATCTTT. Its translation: CSCDTVGGYATTYTDKLIF.

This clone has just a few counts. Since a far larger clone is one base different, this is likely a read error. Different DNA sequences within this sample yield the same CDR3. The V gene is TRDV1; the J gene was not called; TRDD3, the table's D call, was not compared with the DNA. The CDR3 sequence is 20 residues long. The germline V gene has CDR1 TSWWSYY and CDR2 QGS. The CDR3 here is CALGEQALPRNWGIADKLIF. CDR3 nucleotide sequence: TGTGCTCTTGGGGAACAGGCCCTTCCGCGAAACTGGGGGATAGCCGATAAACTCATCTTC.

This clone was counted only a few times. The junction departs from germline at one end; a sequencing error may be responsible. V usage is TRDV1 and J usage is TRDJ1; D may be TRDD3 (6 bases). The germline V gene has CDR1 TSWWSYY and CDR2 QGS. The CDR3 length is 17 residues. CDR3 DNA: TGTGCTCGTGGGGAACCCCGGGAGAGGGGATGCACCGATAAACTCATCTTT. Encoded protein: CARGEPRERGCTDKLIF.

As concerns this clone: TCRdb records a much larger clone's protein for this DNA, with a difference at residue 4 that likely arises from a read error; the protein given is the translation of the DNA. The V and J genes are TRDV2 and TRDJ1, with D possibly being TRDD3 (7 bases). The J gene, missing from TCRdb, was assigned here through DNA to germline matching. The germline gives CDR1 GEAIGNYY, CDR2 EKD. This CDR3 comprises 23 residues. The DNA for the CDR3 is TGTGCCTGTGGCACCATTGACTCTTCCTGGAAGACTGGGGATGTTACGGCGACCGATAAACTCATCTTT. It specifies CACGTIDSSWKTGDVTATDKLIF.

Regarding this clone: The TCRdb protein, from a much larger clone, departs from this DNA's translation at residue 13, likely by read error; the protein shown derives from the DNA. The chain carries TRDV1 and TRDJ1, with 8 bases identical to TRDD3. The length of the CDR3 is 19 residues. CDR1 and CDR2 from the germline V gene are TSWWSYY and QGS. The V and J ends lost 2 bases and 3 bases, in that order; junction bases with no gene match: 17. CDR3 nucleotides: TGTGCTCTTGGGGAAACCCACCTAGGGGATACTAAACGATCCGATAAACTCATCTTT. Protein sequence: CALGETHLGDTKRSDKLIF.

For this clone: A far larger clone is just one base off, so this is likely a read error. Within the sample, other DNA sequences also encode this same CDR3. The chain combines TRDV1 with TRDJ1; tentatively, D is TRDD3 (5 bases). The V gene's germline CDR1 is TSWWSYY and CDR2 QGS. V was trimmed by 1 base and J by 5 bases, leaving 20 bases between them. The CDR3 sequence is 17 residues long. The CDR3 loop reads CALGEPRGGIRADKLIF. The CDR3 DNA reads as TGTGCTCTTGGGGAACCCCGCGGTGGAATACGAGCTGATAAACTCATCTTT.

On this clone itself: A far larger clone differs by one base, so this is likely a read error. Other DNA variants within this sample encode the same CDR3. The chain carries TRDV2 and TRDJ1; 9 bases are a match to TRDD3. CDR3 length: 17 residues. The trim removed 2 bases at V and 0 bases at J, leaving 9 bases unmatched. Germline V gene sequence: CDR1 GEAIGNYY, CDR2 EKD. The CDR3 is CACDNLGDPLYTDKLIF. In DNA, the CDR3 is TGTGCCTGTGACAATCTGGGGGATCCTCTGTACACCGATAAACTCATCTTT.

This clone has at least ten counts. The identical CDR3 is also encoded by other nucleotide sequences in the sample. As DNA, the CDR3 is TGTGCCTTTGCGGCCAGGCCTTCCTCTCCTCGCTACTGGGGGATTTCGTACACCGATAAACTCATCTTT. Its protein is CAFAARPSSPRYWGISYTDKLIF. V usage is TRDV3 and J usage is TRDJ1; TRDD3 matches 10 bases. The CDR3 has 23 residues. Germline V CDR1 and CDR2: TVYSNPD, GDNSRS (reference sequence). Trimming cost V 2 bases and J 0 bases; bases outside gene matches: 30.

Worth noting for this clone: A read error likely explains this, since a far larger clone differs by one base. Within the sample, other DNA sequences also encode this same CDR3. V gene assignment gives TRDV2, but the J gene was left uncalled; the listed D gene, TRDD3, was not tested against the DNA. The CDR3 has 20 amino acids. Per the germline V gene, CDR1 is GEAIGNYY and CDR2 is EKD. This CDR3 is CACDARAFLRGIQHTDKLIF. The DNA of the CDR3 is TGTGCCTGTGACGCCAGGGCCTTCCTACGAGGGATACAGCACACCGATAAGCTCATCTTT.

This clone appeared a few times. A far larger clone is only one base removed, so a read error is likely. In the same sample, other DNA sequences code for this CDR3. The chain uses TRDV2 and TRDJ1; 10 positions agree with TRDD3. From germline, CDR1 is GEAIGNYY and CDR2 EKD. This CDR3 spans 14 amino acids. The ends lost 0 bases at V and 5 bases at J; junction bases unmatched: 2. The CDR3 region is CACDTGGYADKLIF. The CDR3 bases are TGTGCCTGTGACACCGGGGGATACGCTGATAAACTCATCTTT.

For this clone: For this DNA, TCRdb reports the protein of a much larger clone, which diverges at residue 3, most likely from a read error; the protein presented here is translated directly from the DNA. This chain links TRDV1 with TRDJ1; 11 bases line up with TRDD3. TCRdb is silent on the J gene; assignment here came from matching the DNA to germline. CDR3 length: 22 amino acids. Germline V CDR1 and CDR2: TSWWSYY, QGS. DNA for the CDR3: TGTGCTCCTGGGGATTCTTCCTTCCTCGGAAGAGTGTGGGGGATACGCACCGATAAACTCATCTTT. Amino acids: CAPGDSSFLGRVWGIRTDKLIF.

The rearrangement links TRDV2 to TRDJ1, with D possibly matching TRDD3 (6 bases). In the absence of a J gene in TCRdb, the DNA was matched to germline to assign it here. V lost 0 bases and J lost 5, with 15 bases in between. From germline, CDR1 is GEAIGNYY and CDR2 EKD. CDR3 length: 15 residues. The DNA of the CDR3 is TGTGCCTGTGACACCCTGGGGCCCCGCCGGGATAAACTCATCTTT. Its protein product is CACDTLGPRRDKLIF.

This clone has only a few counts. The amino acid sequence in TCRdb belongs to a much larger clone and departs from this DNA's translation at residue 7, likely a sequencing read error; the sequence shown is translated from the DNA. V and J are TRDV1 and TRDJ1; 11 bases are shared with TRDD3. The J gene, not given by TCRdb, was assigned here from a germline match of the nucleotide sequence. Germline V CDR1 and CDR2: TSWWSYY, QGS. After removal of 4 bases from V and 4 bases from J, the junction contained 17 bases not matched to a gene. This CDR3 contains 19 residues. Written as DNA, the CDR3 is TGTGCTCTTGGGGGTATGTCCTACTGGGGGATATTTGGCGGCGATAAACTCATCTTT. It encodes CALGGMSYWGIFGGDKLIF.

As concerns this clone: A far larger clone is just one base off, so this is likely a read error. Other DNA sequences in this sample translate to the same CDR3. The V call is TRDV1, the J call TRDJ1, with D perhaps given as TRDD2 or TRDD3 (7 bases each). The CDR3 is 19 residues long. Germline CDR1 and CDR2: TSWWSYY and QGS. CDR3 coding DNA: TGTGCCCTTGGGGATAACCTGCCTTCCTCTTTTCAGTTCACCGATAAACTCATCTTT. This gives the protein CALGDNLPSSFQFTDKLIF.

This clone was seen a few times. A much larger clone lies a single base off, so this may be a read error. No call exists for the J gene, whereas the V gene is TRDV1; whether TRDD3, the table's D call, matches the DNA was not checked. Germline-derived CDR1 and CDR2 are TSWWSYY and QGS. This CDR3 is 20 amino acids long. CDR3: CALGWPSPELGEEYTDKLIF. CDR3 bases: TGTGCTCTTGGGTGGCCTTCTCCTGAGTTGGGGGAGGAATACACCGATAAACTCATCTTC.

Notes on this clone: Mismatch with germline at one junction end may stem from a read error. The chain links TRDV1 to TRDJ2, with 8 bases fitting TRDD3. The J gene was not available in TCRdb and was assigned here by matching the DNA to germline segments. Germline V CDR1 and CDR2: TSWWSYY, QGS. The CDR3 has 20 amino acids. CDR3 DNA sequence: TGCTCTGGGGAAGGTCCCTACTGGGGGCCCCGCACCACCTTGACAGCACAACTCTTCTTT. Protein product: CSGEGPYWGPRTTLTAQLFF.

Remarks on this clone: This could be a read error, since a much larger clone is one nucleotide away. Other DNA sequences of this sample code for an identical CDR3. The CDR3 DNA reads TGTGCTCTTGGGGAACTAATAAGGCCTCTCGTGCGTACTGGGGGATCCGTAGATAAACTCATCTTT. This sequence encodes CALGELIRPLVRTGGSVDKLIF. The chain uses TRDV1 and TRDJ1, with TRDD3 matching over 10 bases. V lost 0 bases, J lost 5 bases, and 24 bases stayed unmatched. This CDR3 spans 22 amino acids. The germline V gene encodes CDR1 TSWWSYY and CDR2 QGS.